One and the same sample provided the 29 T cell receptor beta chains below, sequenced in a study of blood T cells in healthy people across ages. The use of a sample-barcoded 5' primer and a J-beta primer mix characterized a second PCR of roughly 6 to 11 cycles. Using its own MiXCR run on the 5' RACE reads, TCRdb lists one record per CDR3 protein. The profile covers 650,000 to 1,000,000 distinct CDR3 sequences, with 35% to 40% appearing a single time and approximately 12% taken by the ten largest. The sequenced material came from blood. These receptors were obtained from a man aged 18-30 years in good health.

This chain links TRBV6-2 or TRBV6-3 with TRBJ2-7; D might be TRBD2 (5 bases). From germline, CDR1 is MNHEY and CDR2 SVGEGT. CDR3 length equals 13 residues. Trimming took 5 bases from V and 4 from J, leaving 12 bases between them. The CDR3 loop is CASSIPGSYEQYF. The CDR3 DNA reads as TGTGCCAGCAGTATCCCGGGGAGTTACGAGCAGTACTTC.

Details on this clonotype: A read error may account for a junction end that differs from germline. This chain links TRBV11-3 with TRBJ2-2; D is perhaps TRBD2 (5 bases). The CDR3 has 15 amino acids. Germline V CDR1 and CDR2: SGHNT, YENEEA. DNA of the CDR3: TGTACCAGCAGCTTAGGTTCCGGGGAGACCGGGGAGCTGTTTTTT. Residues: CTSSLGSGETGELFF.

The rearrangement links TRBV4-3 to TRBJ2-1; D gene uncertain. The CDR3 is 13 residues long. Trimming shortened V by 1 base and J by 7 bases, and 8 bases separated the two germline ends. The germline CDR1 and CDR2 sequences are LGHNA and YSLEER. CDR3 protein: CASSQAAGNEQFF. The CDR3, as DNA: TGCGCCAGCAGCCAAGCCGCCGGAAATGAGCAGTTCTTC.

V and J are TRBV5-5 and TRBJ1-1; no reliable D call. The length of the CDR3 is 15 residues. Germline CDR1 reads SGHKS; CDR2 reads YYEKEE (reference sequence). Trimming took off 4 bases at V and 4 bases at J, with 17 bases between the two ends. The CDR3 DNA reads as TGTGCCAGCAGCGTGGCCCGGGGAGAAGGCACTGAAGCTTTCTTT. The encoded protein is CASSVARGEGTEAFF.

The J gene is TRBJ1-3, the V gene TRBV9; D ambiguous. The V gene lost 4 bases and the J gene lost 0 bases, with 17 bases spanning the gap. Germline loops: CDR1 SGDLS, CDR2 YYNGEE. The CDR3 has 17 amino acids. The CDR3 nucleotides read TGTGCCAGCAGCCTAAATCCTGCGCATAGCTCTGGAAACACCATATATTTT. This gives the protein CASSLNPAHSSGNTIYF. Looking up the rest from reference TRBV9 and TRBJ1-3 gives the full variable domain: DSGVTQTPKHLITATGQRVTLRCSPRSGDLSVYWYQQSLDQGLQFLIQYYNGEERAKGNILERFSAQQFPDLHSELNLSSLELGDSALYFCASSLNPAHSSGNTIYFGEGSWLTVV.

Only a few counts were recorded for this clonotype. The genes are TRBV20-1 and TRBJ1-4; D is unresolved. V lost 3 bases and J lost 8, with 13 bases in between. There are 13 residues in the CDR3. CDR1 and CDR2 from the germline V gene are DFQATT and SNEGSKA (reference sequence). The CDR3 nucleotides read TGCAGTGCTAGCAAGGGTTTGCGGGAAAAACTGTTTTTT. Translating it yields CSASKGLREKLFF.

This chain links TRBV2 with TRBJ2-1, with 10 bases fitting TRBD2. The CDR3 covers 16 residues. Germline loops: CDR1 SNHLY, CDR2 FYNNEI. V was pared by 8 bases and J by 3 bases, with 10 bases of the junction left unmatched. The CDR3 protein is CASHLTSGFYYNEQFF. The DNA for the CDR3 is TGTGCCAGCCACCTGACTAGCGGGTTCTACTACAATGAGCAGTTCTTC.

This clonotype showed up just a few times. The chain recombines TRBV28 with TRBJ2-5; perhaps TRBD1 as D (6 bases). The ends were cut back, 7 bases at V and 2 bases at J, with 17 bases in the middle. Germline CDR1 and CDR2: MDHEN and SYDVKM. There are 15 residues in the CDR3. DNA for the CDR3: TGTGCCAGCACCTCGGACAGAGTAGTTCAAGAGACCCAGTACTTC. This codes for CASTSDRVVQETQYF.

The chain links TRBV7-2 to TRBJ1-2, with D perhaps TRBD1 (5 bases). The V end was cut by 2 bases, the J end by 6 bases, with 16 bases between. The CDR3 loop spans 15 amino acids. The germline gives CDR1 SGHTA, CDR2 FQGNSA. This CDR3 reads CASSLTANSGNGYTF. Written as DNA, the CDR3 is TGTGCCAGCAGCTTAACTGCCAATTCAGGGAATGGCTACACCTTC.

This clonotype was found many times. This chain connects TRBV5-1 to TRBJ2-5, with D tentatively TRBD1 or TRBD2 (5 bases each). The CDR3 is 15 residues long. Looked up from germline, CDR1 is SGHRS and CDR2 is YFSETQ. Trimming took 5 bases from V and 1 from J, leaving 15 bases between them. The CDR3 sequence is CASRRLSGGQETQYF. CDR3 DNA sequence: TGCGCCAGCAGACGCTTATCTGGGGGCCAAGAGACCCAGTACTTC.

The rearrangement links TRBV12-3 or TRBV12-4 to TRBJ2-1; the match to TRBD1 covers 7 bases. The CDR3 has 12 residues. With 10 bases clipped from V and 7 bases from J, the junction kept 7 bases outside the gene matches. CDR3 sequence reads: CATRTGINEQFF. CDR3 DNA sequence: TGTGCCACCCGGACAGGAATTAATGAGCAGTTCTTC.

This clonotype occurred many times. The chain's CDR3 is CASRQGGRDGYTF. In DNA, the CDR3 is TGTGCCAGCAGACAAGGGGGGAGGGATGGCTACACCTTC. The chain is built from TRBV12-3 or TRBV12-4 and TRBJ1-2, with D perhaps matching TRBD1 (6 bases). V was shortened by 6 bases and J by 6 bases, with 14 bases between the two germline ends. The CDR3 covers 13 residues.

This clonotype was seen only a few times. This chain uses TRBV5-1 with TRBJ2-4, with D tentatively TRBD1 or TRBD2 (5 bases each). CDR3 length equals 16 residues. Germline CDR1 and CDR2: SGHRS and YFSETQ. The V end lost 4 bases, the J end lost 3 bases, and 17 bases lay between the germline ends. The CDR3 is CASSPSGTLGKNIQYF. The CDR3 DNA is TGCGCCAGCAGCCCATCCGGGACCTTGGGCAAAAACATTCAGTACTTC.

The genes are TRBV5-6 and TRBJ1-6; a possible D gene is TRBD1 (5 bases). This CDR3 spans 13 amino acids. CDR1 and CDR2 from the germline V gene are SGHDT and YYEEEE. Trimming removed 3 bases from V and 8 bases from J, with 9 bases in between. DNA of the CDR3: TGTGCCAGCAGCTCGGACACCGATTCACCCCTCCACTTT. Translation: CASSSDTDSPLHF. Complete variable domain (other parts from reference TRBV5-6 and TRBJ1-6): DAGVTQSPTHLIKTRGQQVTLRCSPKSGHDTVSWYQQALGQGPQFIFQYYEEEERQRGNFPDRFSGHQFPNYSSELNVNALLLGDSALYLCASSSDTDSPLHFGNGTRLTVT.

The chain is built from TRBV2 and TRBJ1-3; D remains ambiguous. The V gene's germline CDR1 is SNHLY and CDR2 FYNNEI. The ends were cut back, 4 bases at V and 0 bases at J, with 10 bases in the middle. This CDR3 has 15 amino acids. CDR3 protein: CASSGWPYSGNTIYF. Here the CDR3 DNA reads TGTGCCAGCAGTGGCTGGCCCTACTCTGGAAACACCATATATTTT. Filled out from reference TRBV2 and TRBJ1-3, the complete variable domain reads EPEVTQTPSHQVTQMGQEVILRCVPISNHLYFYWYRQILGQKVEFLVSFYNNEISEKSEIFDDQFSVERPDGSNFTLKIRSTKLEDSAMYFCASSGWPYSGNTIYFGEGSWLTVV.

This clonotype has ten or more counts. V gene TRBV20-1 combines with J gene TRBJ2-7, with TRBD1 as a possible D gene (5 bases). CDR1 and CDR2 from the germline V gene are DFQATT and SNEGSKA (reference sequence). This CDR3 region has 13 residues. Deletions cut 5 bases from V and 3 bases from J, with 14 bases between. The CDR3 sequence is CSAEKQVSYEQYF. In DNA, the CDR3 is TGCAGTGCTGAAAAACAGGTCAGCTACGAGCAGTACTTC.

This clonotype appeared many times. The J gene is TRBJ1-2, the V gene TRBV20-1; D is unresolved. V lost 6 bases to trimming and J lost 1 base, with 6 bases between them. The CDR3 sequence is 11 residues long. Germline values: CDR1 DFQATT, CDR2 SNEGSKA (reference sequence). The CDR3 is CSALRNYGYTF. The CDR3 DNA is TGCAGTGCCCTTCGTAACTATGGCTACACCTTC.

The rearrangement links TRBV27 to TRBJ2-6, with a possible D match to TRBD1 (6 bases). The CDR3 runs to 15 residues. V lost 5 bases and J lost 2, with 10 bases in between. Germline lookup yields CDR1 MNHEY and CDR2 SMNVEV (reference sequence). CDR3 sequence: CASSAPGAGANVLTF. The CDR3 nucleotides read TGTGCCAGCAGTGCCCCAGGGGCTGGGGCCAACGTCCTGACTTTC.

This clonotype was found a few times. The chain joins TRBV13 to TRBJ1-1; unclear D gene. The V end lost 5 bases, the J end lost 11 bases, and 12 bases lay between the germline ends. The CDR3 totals 11 residues. Germline-derived CDR1 and CDR2 are PRHDT and FYEKMQ (reference sequence). Written as DNA, the CDR3 is TGTGCCAGCAGCCGGAGGGCAGATGCTTTCTTT. This translates into CASSRRADAFF.

The chain couples TRBV5-1 to TRBJ2-4, with 9 bases fitting TRBD1. TRBJ2-7 matches the DNA end more closely, so the J call is doubtful. Germline assignment: CDR1 SGHRS and CDR2 YFSETQ. The CDR3 consists of 15 residues. The DNA of the CDR3 is TGCGCCAGCAGTCAGAACGCGGGGACAGGGTACGAGCAGTACTTC. Translation: CASSQNAGTGYEQYF.

This clonotype was counted a few times. This chain uses TRBV9 with TRBJ2-5; D ambiguous. The CDR3 extends over 12 amino acids. From germline, CDR1 is SGDLS and CDR2 YYNGEE. Trimming shortened V by 0 bases and J by 11 bases, and 11 bases separated the two germline ends. This CDR3 reads CASSVAGLGQYF. In DNA form, the CDR3 reads TGTGCCAGCAGCGTAGCTGGGCTTGGGCAGTACTTC.

V and J are TRBV5-1 and TRBJ2-1; 10 bases match TRBD2. Germline values: CDR1 SGHRS, CDR2 YFSETQ. With 0 bases clipped from V and 7 bases from J, the junction kept 10 bases outside the gene matches. CDR3 length: 17 amino acids. The CDR3 here is CASSLVGSGGIYNEQFF. CDR3 in DNA: TGCGCCAGCAGCTTGGTGGGTAGCGGGGGGATCTATAATGAGCAGTTCTTC.

In its sample, this clonotype was seen many times. The chain employs TRBV5-1 and TRBJ2-7; TRBD1 aligns across 7 bases. The V segment lost 5 bases and the J segment 2 bases; nucleotides outside the gene matches: 7. Germline CDR1 SGHRS, CDR2 YFSETQ. The CDR3 sequence is 14 residues long. DNA for the CDR3: TGCGCCAGCAGGCTAGGGGACAGTCCCTACGAGCAGTACTTC. It is translated as CASRLGDSPYEQYF.

J is TRBJ1-2 and V is TRBV18; a possible D gene is TRBD1 (5 bases). The V gene lost 4 bases and the J gene lost 0 bases, with 15 bases spanning the gap. This CDR3 is 16 amino acids long. From germline, CDR1 is KGHSH and CDR2 LQKENI. The DNA of the CDR3 is TGTGCCAGCTCACTCGGCGGGACGCCAACTAACTATGGCTACACCTTC. It encodes CASSLGGTPTNYGYTF.

This clonotype was observed a few times. The chain links TRBV3-1 to TRBJ2-5; D call uncertain. CDR1 is LGHDT, CDR2 YNNKEL, per germline (reference sequence). The V end lost 0 bases, the J end lost 5 bases, and 4 bases lay between the germline ends. The CDR3 has 12 residues. CDR3 loop: CASSQEQETQYF. CDR3 DNA: TGTGCCAGCAGCCAAGAACAGGAGACCCAGTACTTC.

As for this clonotype: A read error may account for a junction end that differs from germline. The chain carries TRBV7-7 and TRBJ2-5; 9 bases agree with TRBD1. Germline loops: CDR1 SSHAT, CDR2 FNYEAQ (reference sequence). The CDR3 spans 13 residues. CDR3 sequence reads: CASSSSRQGEQYF. Here the CDR3 DNA reads TGTGCTAGCAGCTCTTCCAGACAGGGGGAGCAGTACTTC.

The gene calls are TRBV25-1 and TRBJ2-1, with 9 bases lining up with TRBD2. After removal of 4 bases from V and 2 bases from J, the junction contained 3 bases not matched to a gene. CDR3 length: 15 amino acids. CDR1 is MGHDK and CDR2 is SYGVNS in the germline V gene. In nucleotides, the CDR3 is TGTGCCAGCAGTGTAGCGGGAGTTGCCTACAATGAGCAGTTCTTC. Residues: CASSVAGVAYNEQFF.

The rearrangement links TRBV5-6 to TRBJ2-7; the D is unclear. V was clipped by 4 bases and J by 0 bases, with 17 bases between them. The CDR3 covers 16 residues. Germline CDR1 reads SGHDT; CDR2 reads YYEEEE. CDR3 in amino acids: CASSPPPRVSSYEQYF. In DNA, the CDR3 is TGTGCCAGCAGCCCCCCCCCTCGTGTCAGCTCCTACGAGCAGTACTTC.

This clonotype was counted between two and nine times. The chain employs TRBV19 and TRBJ1-5; weak D call: TRBD1 (5 bases). This CDR3 has 15 residues. The V end lost 9 bases, the J end lost 1 base, and 16 bases lay between the germline ends. Germline CDR1 LNHDA, CDR2 SQIVND (reference sequence). The CDR3 DNA reads TGTGCCAGCCACCCGCCGGGACTAAGCAATCAGCCCCAGCATTTT. Its protein is CASHPPGLSNQPQHF.